This T cell receptor beta chain emerged from a study of T cells in Graves' hyperthyroidism and ophthalmopathy. CDR1 is MNHEY, CDR2 SVGEGT, per germline. V was trimmed by 6 bases and J by 7 bases, leaving 22 bases between them. The length of the CDR3 is 16 residues. Amplification targeted TCR beta CDR3 regions from RNA transcripts. A set of HTBI primers served as the primers for a first-round RT-PCR of the TCR CDR3. Each CDR3 protein is one row after TCRdb ran MiXCR on the multiplex PCR reads. The sample records about 360,000 distinct CDR3 sequences, around 16% being singletons. About 10 ml of fresh peripheral blood supplied the PBMCs.

The sample consisted of blood. This chain uses TRBV6-2 or TRBV6-3 with TRBJ2-1, with TRBD2 as a possible D gene (6 bases). This clonotype originated in a woman aged 18-29 years with Graves' hyperthyroidism that later progressed to Graves' ophthalmopathy. The chain's CDR3 is CASRKGGVRELNEQFF. The DNA for the CDR3 is TGTGCCAGCAGAAAGGGAGGTGTGAGGGAGTTAAATGAGCAGTTCTTC.